The 27 T cell receptor beta chains presented below share a single source sample, sequenced in a study of T cells in Graves' hyperthyroidism and ophthalmopathy. TCR beta CDR3 region amplification was performed from RNA transcripts. In the first-round RT-PCR of the TCR CDR3, the HTBI primer set was used. MiXCR, applied by TCRdb to the multiplex PCR reads, yields one record per CDR3 protein. The sample lists under 300,000 distinct CDR3 sequences, approximately 14% occurring once. The specimen sequenced was blood. The receptor set was obtained from a woman between 45 and 60 years old with Graves' hyperthyroidism that later progressed to Graves' ophthalmopathy.

This clonotype occurred many times. The CDR3 here is CASSLTVPLSGANVLTF. The CDR3 DNA reads as TGTGCCAGCAGTTTAACCGTTCCCCTCTCTGGGGCCAACGTCCTGACTTTC. The chain has TRBV28 and TRBJ2-6; D gene uncertain. Germline-derived CDR1 and CDR2 are MDHEN and SYDVKM. V shed 2 bases and J shed 0 bases, with 11 bases lying between them. The CDR3 consists of 17 residues. Full variable domain (remainder filled in from reference TRBV28 and TRBJ2-6): DVKVTQSSRYLVKRTGEKVFLECVQDMDHENMFWYRQDPGLGLRLIYFSYDVKMKEKGDIPEGYSVSREKKERFSLILESASTNQTSMYLCASSLTVPLSGANVLTFGAGSRLTVL.

This clonotype was picked up many times. This rearrangement joins TRBV19 to TRBJ1-5; D remains ambiguous. This CDR3 is 17 amino acids long. Trimming removed 1 base from V and 5 bases from J, with 18 bases in between. CDR1 is LNHDA, CDR2 SQIVND, per germline (reference sequence). CDR3 residues: CASSIATGSDLDQPQHF. CDR3 coding DNA: TGTGCCAGTAGTATAGCCACGGGATCGGATTTAGATCAGCCCCAGCATTTT.

This clonotype was seen only a few times. This CDR3 is CACILPRDLNGYTF. The CDR3 bases are TGTGCCTGCATCCTGCCGCGTGATTTGAATGGCTACACCTTC. The J gene is TRBJ1-2, the V gene TRBV2, with unresolved D. CDR3 length: 14 residues. Trimming pared 11 bases from V and 6 bases from J, leaving 22 bases between. The germline V gene encodes CDR1 SNHLY and CDR2 FYNNEI.

This chain joins TRBV28 and TRBJ1-3; 9 nucleotides agree with TRBD1. The germline V gene has CDR1 MDHEN and CDR2 SYDVKM. CDR3 length: 14 amino acids. The V and J ends lost 6 bases and 4 bases, in that order; junction bases with no gene match: 4. In nucleotides, the CDR3 is TGTGCCAGCAGCACCGGGACAGGGGGAAACACCATATATTTT. It translates to CASSTGTGGNTIYF. Full variable domain (outside the CDR3, taken from reference TRBV28 and TRBJ1-3): DVKVTQSSRYLVKRTGEKVFLECVQDMDHENMFWYRQDPGLGLRLIYFSYDVKMKEKGDIPEGYSVSREKKERFSLILESASTNQTSMYLCASSTGTGGNTIYFGEGSWLTVV.

The J gene is TRBJ1-4, the V gene TRBV7-9; 9 bases line up with TRBD1. The V gene end was trimmed by 1 base and the J gene end by 7 bases; junction bases not matched to a gene: 1. This CDR3 contains 14 residues. Per the germline V gene, CDR1 is SEHNR and CDR2 is FQNEAQ (reference sequence). The DNA of the CDR3 is TGTGCCAGCAGCTTAGGGACAGGGGTTGAAAAACTGTTTTTT. Protein sequence: CASSLGTGVEKLFF.

This clonotype was detected ten times or more. V and J are TRBV5-1 and TRBJ2-7; 8 nucleotides agree with TRBD1. In germline, CDR1 is SGHRS, CDR2 YFSETQ. Losses at the gene ends were 2 bases for V and 6 bases for J; bases not matched to a gene: 10. CDR3 length equals 15 residues. The CDR3 sequence is CASSLQGVRDLEQYF. The CDR3 DNA reads as TGCGCCAGCAGCTTACAGGGGGTGAGGGATCTCGAGCAGTACTTC.

This clonotype was seen more than once but under ten times. This chain links TRBV9 with TRBJ2-3; 7 nucleotides align to TRBD2. CDR3 length: 17 amino acids. J gave up 1 base and V 1 base, and 9 bases lay outside the gene matches. Germline V lookup: CDR1 SGDLS, CDR2 YYNGEE. Here the CDR3 DNA reads TGTGCCAGCAGCGTAACCCCCCCCGCGGGAGGCACAGATACGCAGTATTTT. Its protein product is CASSVTPPAGGTDTQYF.

This clonotype was counted at least ten times. The V gene is TRBV28, the J gene TRBJ1-2, with D perhaps TRBD1 (5 bases). This CDR3 region has 14 residues. Germline CDR1 is MDHEN and CDR2 is SYDVKM. V lost 6 bases and J 4 bases, leaving 15 bases between the germline ends. The CDR3 DNA reads TGTGCCAGCAGGGTCGGCCCAGGGTTCTATGGCTACACCTTC. It is translated as CASRVGPGFYGYTF.

This clonotype was detected many times. V and J are TRBV11-2 and TRBJ1-1; TRBD1 might be the D (6 bases). CDR1 SGHAT and CDR2 FQNNGV come from the germline V gene. V dropped 5 bases and J dropped 1 base, with 17 bases sitting between them. The CDR3 has 16 amino acids. CDR3 in amino acids: CASSPTRGAANTEAFF. The CDR3 DNA sequence: TGTGCCAGCAGCCCCACACGGGGGGCTGCGAACACTGAAGCTTTCTTT.

This clonotype was observed many times. The DNA of the CDR3 is TGTGCCAGCAGTTTAGGCTCGGGAGAGACCCAGTACTTC. Amino acid sequence: CASSLGSGETQYF. The chain employs TRBV27 and TRBJ2-5, with D unresolved. V lost 2 bases to trimming and J lost 4 bases, with 8 bases between them. The CDR3 spans 13 residues. CDR1 and CDR2 (germline): MNHEY, SMNVEV (reference sequence).

This clonotype has ten or more counts. V usage is TRBV7-9 and J usage is TRBJ2-7, with 9 nucleotides matching TRBD1. Losses at the gene ends were 4 bases for V and 5 bases for J; bases not matched to a gene: 6. This CDR3 spans 14 amino acids. Germline CDR1 SEHNR, CDR2 FQNEAQ (reference sequence). CDR3 amino acids: CASSWGQGGNEQYF. CDR3 DNA: TGTGCCAGCAGCTGGGGACAGGGAGGGAACGAGCAGTACTTC.

The chain uses TRBV2 and TRBJ2-1; D not resolved. The CDR3 is made up of 14 amino acids. Germline values: CDR1 SNHLY, CDR2 FYNNEI. The V gene lost 3 bases and the J gene lost 0 bases, with 6 bases spanning the gap. CDR3 bases: TGTGCCAGCAGTGATGTCGGCTCCTACAATGAGCAGTTCTTC. As protein: CASSDVGSYNEQFF. The complete variable domain, with remaining parts taken from reference TRBV2 and TRBJ2-1, reads EPEVTQTPSHQVTQMGQEVILRCVPISNHLYFYWYRQILGQKVEFLVSFYNNEISEKSEIFDDQFSVERPDGSNFTLKIRSTKLEDSAMYFCASSDVGSYNEQFFGPGTRLTVL.

With respect to this clonotype: A read error may produce the germline difference seen at one junction end. The chain has TRBV9 and TRBJ1-1, with D uncertain. The CDR3 totals 12 residues. Germline lookup yields CDR1 SGDLS and CDR2 YYNGEE. The CDR3 DNA follows: TGTGCCAGCCGAGGGATGAACGCTGAAGCTTTCTTT. Its translation is CASRGMNAEAFF.

This clonotype came up a few times. This chain joins TRBV20-1 and TRBJ2-5, with 11 nucleotides matching TRBD2. CDR1 and CDR2 from the germline V gene are DFQATT and SNEGSKA (reference sequence). This CDR3 is 14 amino acids long. The J segment lost 3 bases and the V segment lost 3 bases, leaving 3 bases of the junction unmatched. CDR3 loop: CSASPTSGKETQYF. The CDR3 DNA is TGCAGTGCTAGCCCGACTAGCGGGAAAGAGACCCAGTACTTC.

This clonotype was detected only a few times. The chain joins TRBV20-1 to TRBJ2-3, with D possibly TRBD1 on 6 matching bases. Germline CDR1 DFQATT, CDR2 SNEGSKA (reference sequence). The CDR3 has 15 residues. V was cut by 6 bases and J by 3 bases, with 19 bases left in between. CDR3 bases: TGCAGTGCCTCCACAACAGGGATGATGACAGATACGCAGTATTTT. Translated: CSASTTGMMTDTQYF.

The chain carries TRBV20-1 and TRBJ1-4; 12 bases match TRBD1. J lost 7 bases, V lost 5 bases, and 8 bases had no gene match. Germline V gives CDR1 DFQATT, CDR2 SNEGSKA (reference sequence). The CDR3 is made up of 15 amino acids. The chain's CDR3 is CSAPGQGARGEKLFF. In DNA form, the CDR3 reads TGCAGTGCTCCGGGACAGGGGGCGCGCGGTGAAAAACTGTTTTTT.

This clonotype was counted at least ten times. This chain uses TRBV20-1 with TRBJ2-7, with 7 bases matching TRBD2. Germline assignment: CDR1 DFQATT and CDR2 SNEGSKA (reference sequence). V trimming: 5 bases; J trimming: 4 bases; junction bases outside the gene matches: 14. The CDR3 length is 15 residues. The CDR3 protein is CSAPRVAAGVYEQYF. The CDR3 DNA follows: TGCAGTGCTCCCAGGGTCGCGGCGGGAGTTTACGAGCAGTACTTC.

V usage is TRBV19 and J usage is TRBJ2-5; D unclear. This CDR3 spans 12 amino acids. Per the germline V gene, CDR1 is LNHDA and CDR2 is SQIVND (reference sequence). V lost 1 base to trimming and J lost 4 bases, with 4 bases between them. CDR3 amino acids: CASSIGGETQYF. The CDR3 DNA sequence: TGTGCCAGTAGTATAGGAGGAGAGACCCAGTACTTC.

This clonotype has just a few counts. The chain is built from TRBV7-9 and TRBJ2-1, with D perhaps TRBD1 or TRBD2 (5 bases each). Germline assignment: CDR1 SEHNR and CDR2 FQNEAQ (reference sequence). The CDR3 loop spans 15 amino acids. Trimming removed 5 bases at V and 0 bases at J, with 11 bases between. The CDR3: CASSTRGGSYNEQFF. The CDR3 nucleotides are TGTGCCAGCAGCACTAGGGGTGGCTCCTACAATGAGCAGTTCTTC.

In its sample, this clonotype was seen many times. J is TRBJ2-1 and V is TRBV28; D is unresolved. Trimming cost V 5 bases and J 10 bases, with 18 bases left between them. CDR3 size: 14 residues. Germline values: CDR1 MDHEN, CDR2 SYDVKM. DNA of the CDR3: TGTGCCAGCAGTCCTATGGTCACAGAGCTGGAGCAGTTCTTC. Amino acids: CASSPMVTELEQFF.

Remarks on this clonotype: This may arise from a read error, as a much more abundant clone is one base away. The V and J genes are TRBV6-1 and TRBJ2-1; D remains ambiguous. This CDR3 is built from 14 residues. The germline V and J ends were trimmed by 6 bases and 5 bases, with 14 bases remaining between them. Germline lookup yields CDR1 MNHNS and CDR2 SASEGT. CDR3 nucleotides: TGTGCCAGCAGCACGGGCTTAACGGACAATGAGCAGTTCTTC. Protein sequence: CASSTGLTDNEQFF.

This clonotype was seen ten or more times. The chain is built from TRBV12-3 or TRBV12-4 and TRBJ1-1; D ambiguous. The CDR3 covers 13 residues. V lost 3 bases and J lost 6, with 11 bases in between. Written as DNA, the CDR3 is TGTGCCAGCAGTTTGGCTTTTGTCGCTGAAGCTTTCTTT. This sequence encodes CASSLAFVAEAFF.

The rearrangement links TRBV24-1 to TRBJ2-7, with 7 bases matching TRBD2. This CDR3 is built from 13 residues. Germline V CDR1 and CDR2: KGHDR, SFDVKD. The V gene end was trimmed by 11 bases and the J gene end by 0 bases; junction bases not matched to a gene: 6. The CDR3 DNA reads as TGTGCCATCGCGGGAGCTCACTCCTACGAGCAGTACTTC. This gives the protein CAIAGAHSYEQYF.

This clonotype was counted a few times. This rearrangement joins TRBV27 to TRBJ2-1, with D possibly called TRBD1 or TRBD2 (5 bases each). The CDR3 length is 14 residues. Germline CDR1 and CDR2: MNHEY and SMNVEV (reference sequence). Trimming stripped 4 bases from V and 8 bases from J, with 15 bases between. CDR3 DNA sequence: TGTGCCAGCAGTTATGGGACCTCGGGCGATGAGCAGTTCTTC. Its protein is CASSYGTSGDEQFF.

The chain has TRBV20-1 and TRBJ2-5; D not certain. The CDR3 runs 14 residues. V gave up 0 bases and J gave up 2 bases, with 10 bases separating them. Per germline, CDR1 DFQATT and CDR2 SNEGSKA (reference sequence). CDR3 in DNA: TGCAGTGCTAGAGATTCGAGATTGCAAGAGACCCAGTACTTC. Its protein is CSARDSRLQETQYF.

This clonotype has a single count. This clone may be a read error of a much larger clone one base away. V is TRBV13 and J is TRBJ1-1, with D possibly being TRBD1 (6 bases). The CDR3 loop spans 15 amino acids. CDR1 is PRHDT, CDR2 FYEKMQ, per germline (reference sequence). CDR3 residues: CASSGTGTMNTKAFF. The DNA of the CDR3 is TGTGCCAGCAGCGGAACCGGGACAATGAACACTAAAGCTTTCTTT.

The chain recombines TRBV6-2 or TRBV6-3 with TRBJ1-4, with D tentatively TRBD1 (5 bases). V lost 8 bases and J 5 bases, leaving 15 bases between the germline ends. This CDR3 comprises 14 residues. Germline CDR1 and CDR2: MNHEY and SVGEGT. The chain's CDR3 is CASGGKGQNEKLFF. CDR3 bases: TGTGCCAGCGGGGGGAAGGGGCAGAATGAAAAACTGTTTTTT.